This is a list of T cell receptor beta chains from one sample in a study of blood T cell repertoires in COVID-19. TCRdb's table, derived via immunoSEQ multiplex PCR, lists solely in-frame clones and lacks some. The table lists 450,000 to 500,000 clones, 80% to 90% of them singletons. The specimen was PBMCs or T cells enriched from blood (not recorded which). The origin of the receptors is a woman aged 55-69 years who had recovered from COVID-19. CDR3s leave out the opening cysteine and the closing phenylalanine or tryptophan.

j_call,v_call,cdr3_aa
TRBJ1-2,TRBV6-5,ASSLSQGKGGYT
TRBJ2-1,TRBV7-9,ASSRSPREGQGINEQF
TRBJ2-3,TRBV7-2,ASSLVGLAGGVIDTQY
TRBJ2-5,TRBV12-3/TRBV12-4,ASSLKQGETQY
TRBJ2-7,TRBV2,ASSRQGVPYEQY
TRBJ1-2,TRBV27,ASSLRTGVGNYGYT
TRBJ1-5,TRBV27,ASSSYRTNQPQH
TRBJ1-6,TRBV18,ASSPKQGSNSPLH
TRBJ2-4,TRBV4-1,ASSQQGSKNIQY
TRBJ1-6,TRBV7-2,ASSLGWGDPYNSPLH
TRBJ2-2,TRBV6-5,ASSYPSGGTGELF
TRBJ1-3,TRBV13,ASSSGSSGNTIY
TRBJ1-1,TRBV27,ASSFNPGGTEAF
TRBJ2-1,TRBV2,ASSYTTGGEGF
TRBJ1-5,TRBV4-1,ASSPRFVYSNQPQH
TRBJ1-1,TRBV3-1/TRBV3-2,ASSQAGSMNTEAF
TRBJ2-7,TRBV24-1,ATSDSRQGPSTGQY
TRBJ1-1,TRBV24-1,ATSDGGGNTEAF
TRBJ2-3,TRBV2,ASSSGAGLSTDTQY
TRBJ1-2,TRBV3-1/TRBV3-2,ASSRLYGYT
TRBJ1-4,TRBV11-2,ASSLGGRHPQLF
TRBJ1-2,TRBV6-5,ASRNPKGGGYT
TRBJ1-1,TRBV2,ASSVITEAF
TRBJ1-2,TRBV19,ASSIPSSRDREHGYT
TRBJ2-2,TRBV10-1,ASIMYEHGELF
TRBJ1-6,TRBV19,ASSGRGTVSSPLH
TRBJ2-5,TRBV2,ASSEFSGGNAETQY
TRBJ1-5,TRBV7-2,ASSVLLEIGVKH
TRBJ2-7,TRBV6-5,ASSYSGTEYEQY
TRBJ2-7,TRBV6-1,ASSEAYGWSHYEQY
TRBJ1-3,TRBV3-1/TRBV3-2,ASSPPQGTIY
TRBJ2-2,TRBV29-1,SVELHPGQGTGELF
TRBJ2-3,TRBV6-5,ASSMGGGRTDTQY
TRBJ1-5,TRBV12-5,ASGLGTGYNQPQH
TRBJ1-2,TRBV10-2,ASSSRGVGYT
TRBJ2-7,TRBV7-6,ANSLGQGTAYEQY
TRBJ2-3,TRBV10-3,ATTLGGGGRDTQY
TRBJ1-2,TRBV4-1,ASSSFLPDRGANYGYT
TRBJ2-7,TRBV24-1,ATSDPGQGRYEQY
TRBJ1-5,TRBV5-6,ASSLGQSNQPQH
TRBJ2-1,TRBV11-3,ASSLEGTTNNEQF
TRBJ1-5,TRBV2,ASQTDSNQPQH
TRBJ1-4,TRBV5-1,ASSLDPGLGEKLF
TRBJ2-1,TRBV23-1,ASSPQGQPLRNEQF
TRBJ1-2,TRBV4-1,ASSHGPYGYT
TRBJ1-2,TRBV27,ASSLGRFGGYT
TRBJ2-3,TRBV15,ATSREAGQGTDTQY
TRBJ1-2,TRBV4-1,ASSQVGLGASNYGYT
TRBJ2-5,TRBV9,ASSPDGTGETQY
TRBJ2-5,TRBV6-2/TRBV6-3,ASSYWLVETQY
TRBJ2-7,TRBV7-8,ASSSMDRGEQY
TRBJ2-5,TRBV2,ASSPGSETQY
TRBJ1-4,TRBV29-1,SVKAGGNEKLF
TRBJ1-4,TRBV5-1,ASSFQGLATNEKLF
TRBJ1-5,TRBV10-3,AISEGATVGQPQH
TRBJ1-2,TRBV4-1,ASSQDRGPANYGYT
TRBJ1-2,TRBV2,AGTGGAGYGYT
TRBJ2-2,TRBV11-2,ASSLPLGGTGELF